The sequence of this TCR beta chain was determined in a study of T cell responses to AZD1222 COVID-19 vaccine. Study-level points and caveats: Possibly, clonal diversity was underestimated; donors were largely white British and included more females.

Of note for this clone: Its antigen is unknown.

The CDR3 is made up of 13 amino acids. V was clipped by 2 bases and J by 7 bases, with 9 bases between them. Germline V gene lookup returns CDR1 SGHTA and CDR2 FQGTGA. TCRdb's copy holds only in-frame clones and misses some; the assay was immunoSEQ multiplex PCR. The sample has tens of thousands of clones, 88% seen once; the top ten hold less than 20%. J is TRBJ2-1 and V is TRBV7-3, with D perhaps TRBD1 or TRBD2 (7 bases each). This TCR was recovered from an adult in good health. The input for sequencing was peripheral blood, taken on day 0 of AZD1222 vaccination. CDR3 sequence reads: CASSLQGGNEQFF. DNA for the CDR3: TGTGCCAGCAGCTTACAGGGGGGGAATGAGCAGTTCTTC.